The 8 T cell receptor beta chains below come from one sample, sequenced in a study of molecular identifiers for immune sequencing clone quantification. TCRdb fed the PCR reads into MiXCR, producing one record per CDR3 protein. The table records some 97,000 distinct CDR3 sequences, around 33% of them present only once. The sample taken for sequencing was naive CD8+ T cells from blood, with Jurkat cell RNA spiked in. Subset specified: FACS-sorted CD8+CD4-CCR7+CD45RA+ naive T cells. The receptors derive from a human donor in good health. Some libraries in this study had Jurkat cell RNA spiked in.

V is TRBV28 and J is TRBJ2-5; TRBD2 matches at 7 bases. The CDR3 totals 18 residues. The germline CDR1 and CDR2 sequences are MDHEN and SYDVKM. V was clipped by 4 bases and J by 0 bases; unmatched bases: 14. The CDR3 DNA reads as TGTGCCAGCAGTTCCGCGGGGCGAACCGGGGGGTACCAAGAGACCCAGTACTTC. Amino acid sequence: CASSSAGRTGGYQETQYF.

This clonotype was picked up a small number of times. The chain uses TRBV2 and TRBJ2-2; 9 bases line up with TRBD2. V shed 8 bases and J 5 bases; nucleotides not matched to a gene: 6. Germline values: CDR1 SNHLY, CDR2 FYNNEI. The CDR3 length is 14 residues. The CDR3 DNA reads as TGTGCCAGCGTTGGGACTAGCCTTACCGGGGAGCTGTTTTTT. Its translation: CASVGTSLTGELFF.

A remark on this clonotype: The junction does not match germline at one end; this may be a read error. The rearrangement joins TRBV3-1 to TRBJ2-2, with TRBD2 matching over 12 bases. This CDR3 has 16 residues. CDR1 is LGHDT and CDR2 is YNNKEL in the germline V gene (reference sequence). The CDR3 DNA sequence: TGTGCCAGCAGCCCTTTCACTAGCGGGAGGTCCGGGGAGCTGTATTTT. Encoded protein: CASSPFTSGRSGELYF.

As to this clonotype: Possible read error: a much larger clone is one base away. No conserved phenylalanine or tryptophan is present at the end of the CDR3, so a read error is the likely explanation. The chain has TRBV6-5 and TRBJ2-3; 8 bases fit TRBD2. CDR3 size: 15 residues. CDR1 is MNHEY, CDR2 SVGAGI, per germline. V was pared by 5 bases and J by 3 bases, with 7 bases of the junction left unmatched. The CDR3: CASSHYGRGTDTQYL. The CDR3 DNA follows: TGTGCCAGCAGTCACTACGGGAGGGGGACAGATACGCAGTATTTA.

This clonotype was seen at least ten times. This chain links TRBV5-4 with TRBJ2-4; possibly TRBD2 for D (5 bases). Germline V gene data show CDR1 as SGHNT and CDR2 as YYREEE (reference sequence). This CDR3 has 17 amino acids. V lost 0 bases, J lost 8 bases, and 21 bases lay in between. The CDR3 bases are TGTGCCAGCAGCTTGGTTCCCGGTAGGACGTCCGGGGACATTCAGTACTTC. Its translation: CASSLVPGRTSGDIQYF.

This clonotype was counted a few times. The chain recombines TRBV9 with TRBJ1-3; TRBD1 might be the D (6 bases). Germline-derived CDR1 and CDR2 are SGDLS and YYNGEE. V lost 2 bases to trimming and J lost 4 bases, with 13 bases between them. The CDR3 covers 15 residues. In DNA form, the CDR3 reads TGTGCCAGCAGCGTTCACACAGGGTCCGGAAACACCATATATTTT. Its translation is CASSVHTGSGNTIYF.

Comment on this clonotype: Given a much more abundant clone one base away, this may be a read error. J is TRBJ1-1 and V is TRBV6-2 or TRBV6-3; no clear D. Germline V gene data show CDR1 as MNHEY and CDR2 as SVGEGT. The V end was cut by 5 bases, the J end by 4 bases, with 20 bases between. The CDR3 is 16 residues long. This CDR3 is CASSVNWDYTSTEAFF. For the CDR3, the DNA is TGTGCCAGCAGTGTCAACTGGGATTATACGAGCACTGAAGCTTTCTTT.

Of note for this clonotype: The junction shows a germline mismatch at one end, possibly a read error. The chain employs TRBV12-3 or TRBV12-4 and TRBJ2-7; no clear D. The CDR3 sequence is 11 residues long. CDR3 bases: TGTGCCAGCAGTATGGGCTACGAGCGGTACTTC. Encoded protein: CASSMGYERYF.